The sequence of this TCR beta chain was determined in a study of cytomegalovirus exposure and HLA in healthy donors. Primers: 60 Vbeta forward and 13 Jbeta reverse. The table came from immunoSEQ multiplex PCR; TCRdb's copy has only in-frame clones and leaves some out. The sample yields 180,000 or so clones, around 78% seen once. V was clipped by 2 bases and J by 6 bases; unmatched bases: 5. Germline-derived CDR1 and CDR2 are MNHEY and SMNVEV (reference sequence). This CDR3 is 15 amino acids long. A note on this clone: Its matching antigen is unknown.

Points from the study as a whole: Later, an analysis showed that TCR beta chains associated with HLA were more clonally expanded than others that were equally common.

Source material: PBMCs. The chain has TRBV27 and TRBJ2-1, with TRBD2 matching 9 bases. The sequence was collected from a female donor in good health and CMV-seronegative. Here the CDR3 reads CASSLMGGRANEQFF. Written as DNA, the CDR3 is TGTGCCAGCAGTTTAATGGGCGGGAGGGCCAATGAGCAGTTCTTC.